This is a list of T cell receptor beta chains from one sample in a study of blood T cell repertoires in COVID-19. Clones were sequenced by immunoSEQ multiplex PCR, and TCRdb holds only the in-frame ones, with some missing. The data show a few hundred thousand clones, around 89% seen once. Sequencing was done on a sample of PBMCs or T cells enriched from blood (not recorded which). These receptor sequences come from a woman in her 40s who had recovered from COVID-19. The CDR3 runs from the conserved cysteine through the conserved F or W. D genes are given only for firm matches. Clone size is shown for a subset of rows, as once, few, many or a class of expanded clone.

J: TRBJ2-1; length: 16; D: -; V: TRBV3-1/TRBV3-2; size: -; DNA: TGTGCCAGCAGCCAAGTAGGTGGGACTTCCTACAATGAGCAGTTCTTC; CDR3: CASSQVGGTSYNEQFF
J: TRBJ2-7; length: 14; D: -; V: TRBV5-4; size: once; DNA: TGTGCCAGCAGCTTGGCGACTGCAGCCTACGAGCAGTACTTC; CDR3: CASSLATAAYEQYF
J: TRBJ1-1; length: 12; D: -; V: TRBV2; size: -; DNA: TGTGCCAGCAGTGTCGGGATTCCTGAAGCTTTCTTT; CDR3: CASSVGIPEAFF
J: TRBJ2-7; length: 16; D: -; V: TRBV2; size: -; DNA: TGTGCCACCGACACGATGGGACTCACAGGGGGGGGCGAGCAGTACTTC; CDR3: CATDTMGLTGGGEQYF
J: TRBJ2-7; length: 13; D: -; V: TRBV11-3; size: -; DNA: TGTGCCAGCAGCTTATTTCGGGAGACCGAGCAGTACTTC; CDR3: CASSLFRETEQYF
J: TRBJ1-2; length: 13; D: -; V: TRBV2; size: -; DNA: TGTGCCAGCAGTGGGACGGGGAACTATGGCTACACCTTC; CDR3: CASSGTGNYGYTF
J: TRBJ2-7; length: 14; D: -; V: TRBV11-3; size: -; DNA: TGTGCCAGCAGCTTTCGCGGGGACGATTACGAGCAGTACTTC; CDR3: CASSFRGDDYEQYF
J: TRBJ1-4; length: 16; D: TRBD1; V: TRBV29-1; size: -; DNA: TGCAGCGTTGGATTACGTGTTGAGCAGGGGGGTGAAAAACTGTTTTTT; CDR3: CSVGLRVEQGGEKLFF
J: TRBJ2-1; length: 17; D: TRBD1; V: TRBV27; size: -; DNA: TGTGCCAGCAGTTTGAATCCCGGACAGGGGGGGTACAATGAGCAGTTCTTC; CDR3: CASSLNPGQGGYNEQFF
J: TRBJ2-5; length: 13; D: TRBD1; V: TRBV19; size: few; DNA: TGTGCCAGTAGCGGACAGGGGGTAGAGACCCAGTACTTC; CDR3: CASSGQGVETQYF
J: TRBJ2-3; length: 18; D: TRBD2; V: TRBV19; size: -; DNA: TGTGCCAGTAGTATCGCGGGACTAGCGGGAGGGAGCACAGATACGCAGTATTTT; CDR3: CASSIAGLAGGSTDTQYF
J: TRBJ1-2; length: 16; D: -; V: TRBV9; size: -; DNA: TGTGCCAGCAGCGTAGCTACGGGTGGGGAGATCTATGGCTACACCTTC; CDR3: CASSVATGGEIYGYTF
J: TRBJ2-7; length: 16; D: TRBD1; V: TRBV7-8; size: -; DNA: TGTGCCAGCAGCTTAGGAAGGACAGGGGACTCCTACGAGCAGTACTTC; CDR3: CASSLGRTGDSYEQYF
J: TRBJ1-5; length: 15; D: -; V: TRBV11-3; size: -; DNA: TGTGCCAGCAGCTTAGCAGGGTATAGCAATCAGCCCCAGCATTTT; CDR3: CASSLAGYSNQPQHF
J: TRBJ2-3; length: 15; D: TRBD1; V: TRBV5-8; size: once; DNA: TGTGCCAGCAGCTTGAGGAACAGGGGGCGTGATACGCAGTATTTT; CDR3: CASSLRNRGRDTQYF
J: TRBJ2-7; length: 14; D: TRBD1; V: TRBV7-9; size: few; DNA: TGTGCCAGCAGCTTTGGACAGGGTCCCCACGAGCAGTACTTC; CDR3: CASSFGQGPHEQYF
J: TRBJ2-7; length: 13; D: TRBD1; V: TRBV5-1; size: once; DNA: TGCGCCAGCAGCTCCCGACAGGGCGTCGAGCAGTACTTC; CDR3: CASSSRQGVEQYF
J: TRBJ2-1; length: 17; D: TRBD1; V: TRBV9; size: -; DNA: TGTGCCAGCAGCCCGGACAGGGAATTTGCCCACCGCAATGAGCAGTTCTTC; CDR3: CASSPDREFAHRNEQFF
J: TRBJ2-7; length: 18; D: TRBD2; V: TRBV3-1/TRBV3-2; size: -; DNA: TGTGCCAGCAGCCTGAGATTATCCGGGACTAGCGGGAGCAGAAAGCAGTACTTC; CDR3: CASSLRLSGTSGSRKQYF
J: TRBJ2-7; length: 14; D: TRBD2; V: TRBV2; size: -; DNA: TGTGCCAGCCGTTCTAGCGGGAGGGCCTACGAGCAGTACTTC; CDR3: CASRSSGRAYEQYF
J: TRBJ2-1; length: 16; D: TRBD2; V: TRBV2; size: -; DNA: TGTGCCAGCAGTGCACTAGCGGGAGGCTCCTACAATGAGCAGTTCTTC; CDR3: CASSALAGGSYNEQFF
J: TRBJ1-5; length: 17; D: -; V: TRBV19; size: -; DNA: TGTGCCAGTAGTCCAAGGACAGCCCAATATAGCAATCAGCCCCAGCATTTT; CDR3: CASSPRTAQYSNQPQHF
J: TRBJ1-5; length: 17; D: TRBD1; V: TRBV28; size: -; DNA: TGTGCCAGCAGTTTATCTGGGACAGGGTTTAGCAATCAGCCCCAGCATTTT; CDR3: CASSLSGTGFSNQPQHF
J: TRBJ1-1; length: 16; D: -; V: TRBV5-8; size: -; DNA: TGTGCCAGCATTCCCGACAGACCGATCCAGAACACTGAAGCTTTCTTT; CDR3: CASIPDRPIQNTEAFF
J: TRBJ1-5; length: 17; D: TRBD1; V: TRBV3-1/TRBV3-2; size: -; DNA: TGTGCCAGCAGCCAAGATTTAAACAGGGGCGCAAATCAGCCCCAGCATTTT; CDR3: CASSQDLNRGANQPQHF
J: TRBJ2-3; length: 12; D: -; V: TRBV19; size: -; DNA: TGTGCCAGTAGTAAATCGGGGGATACGCAGTATTTT; CDR3: CASSKSGDTQYF
J: TRBJ2-1; length: 16; D: TRBD1; V: TRBV6-1; size: -; DNA: TGTGCCAGCAGTGAAGCCTTTGGACAGGGGGCGAATGAGCAGTTCTTC; CDR3: CASSEAFGQGANEQFF
J: TRBJ2-7; length: 18; D: TRBD2; V: TRBV7-9; size: -; DNA: TGTGCCAGCAGCTTCCCTCTATCGCTAGCGGGAGCCGCCTACGAGCAGTACTTC; CDR3: CASSFPLSLAGAAYEQYF
J: TRBJ2-1; length: 17; D: TRBD2; V: TRBV5-1; size: -; DNA: TGCGCCAGCAGCTTGGCTCGCGGGAGGGCCGTGTACAATGAGCAGTTCTTC; CDR3: CASSLARGRAVYNEQFF
J: TRBJ2-5; length: 16; D: TRBD1; V: TRBV27; size: -; DNA: TGTGCCAGCAGTTTATCGCGGACAGGGGGCGGGAAGACCCAGTACTTC; CDR3: CASSLSRTGGGKTQYF
J: TRBJ2-7; length: 13; D: TRBD2; V: TRBV4-1; size: -; DNA: TGCGCCAGCAGCCAGAGACTAGCGGACGAGCAGTACTTC; CDR3: CASSQRLADEQYF
J: TRBJ2-2; length: 15; D: TRBD1; V: TRBV19; size: -; DNA: TGTGCCAGTAGTAGCAGGGGGACGAACACCGGGGAGCTGTTTTTT; CDR3: CASSSRGTNTGELFF
J: TRBJ2-3; length: 16; D: -; V: TRBV19; size: -; DNA: TGTGCCAGTAGTACGGGACAACCTAAATTGGGAGATACGCAGTATTTT; CDR3: CASSTGQPKLGDTQYF
J: TRBJ1-2; length: 16; D: TRBD1; V: TRBV5-1; size: -; DNA: TGCGCCAGCAGCGCCAACCCGGCAGGGGGCTTTAATGGCTACACCTTC; CDR3: CASSANPAGGFNGYTF
J: TRBJ2-2; length: 15; D: TRBD2; V: TRBV29-1; size: -; DNA: TGCAGCGTCTCAGCGGGAGGGCCAGGTACCGGGGAGCTGTTTTTT; CDR3: CSVSAGGPGTGELFF
J: TRBJ2-2; length: 18; D: TRBD1; V: TRBV24-1; size: -; DNA: TGTGCCACCAGTGACGCGGGACAGGGAGTTTGGAGAACCGGGGAGCTGTTTTTT; CDR3: CATSDAGQGVWRTGELFF
J: TRBJ2-2; length: 16; D: -; V: TRBV12-5; size: -; DNA: TGTGCTAGTGTCCTACATGGGGGCACGAACACCGGGGAGCTGTTTTTT; CDR3: CASVLHGGTNTGELFF
J: TRBJ2-1; length: 14; D: -; V: TRBV6-5; size: -; DNA: TGTGCCAGCGAGTGGAAGGAGAGGTACAATGAGCAGTTCTTC; CDR3: CASEWKERYNEQFF
J: TRBJ2-7; length: 15; D: TRBD1; V: TRBV6-5; size: -; DNA: TGTGCCAGCAGTCCCCCAGGACAGGTCGACTACGAGCAGTACTTC; CDR3: CASSPPGQVDYEQYF
J: TRBJ2-7; length: 14; D: TRBD1; V: TRBV10-2; size: once; DNA: TGCGCCACAACTGGGGGACAGGGACCCTACGAGCAGTACTTC; CDR3: CATTGGQGPYEQYF
J: TRBJ2-7; length: 15; D: TRBD2; V: TRBV4-3; size: -; DNA: TGCGCCAGCAGCCAAGATCGCGGGAGGTCCTACGAGCAGTACTTC; CDR3: CASSQDRGRSYEQYF
J: TRBJ1-3; length: 14; D: -; V: TRBV9; size: -; DNA: TGTGCCAGCAGCGTAGACTTCTCTGGAAACACCATATATTTT; CDR3: CASSVDFSGNTIYF
J: TRBJ2-1; length: 16; D: TRBD2; V: TRBV3-1/TRBV3-2; size: -; DNA: TGTGCCAGCAGCCAAGTTCTAGCGGGAGCCTACAATGAGCAGTTCTTC; CDR3: CASSQVLAGAYNEQFF
J: TRBJ2-7; length: 15; D: TRBD2; V: TRBV27; size: -; DNA: TGTGCCAGCAGTTTATTGGCGGGAGTTATCTACGAGCAGTACTTC; CDR3: CASSLLAGVIYEQYF
J: TRBJ2-1; length: 16; D: -; V: TRBV4-2; size: few; DNA: TGTGCCAGCAGCCAAGCTCTCCTGAGCTCCTACAATGAGCAGTTCTTC; CDR3: CASSQALLSSYNEQFF